The 30 T cell receptor beta chains below were found in one sample sequenced in a study of beta chain features in type 1 diabetes (dated by TCRdb to the late 2010s). Libraries came from the immunoSEQ multiplex PCR assay. The entire amount of isolated RNA was reverse transcribed using the High Capacity cDNA Reverse Transcription Kit, so the sequenced TCRB transcripts were expressed ones. The table comes from immuneACCESS by way of TCRdb, which keeps in-frame sequences with V and J called. Part of the clones is missing from these tables; in studies checked, under half for an unresolved V gene and the rest for unknown reasons. Counted in this sample were around 150,000 clones; around 8% of them appeared once. Of the sample, 0.55% to 0.75% is held by the ten largest clones. The sample comprised central memory CD4+ T cells from blood. These receptors all come from a man between 18 and 35 years old in good health.

Only a few counts were recorded for this clone. The chain carries TRBV6-6 and TRBJ1-1; TRBD1 matches 7 bases. Germline assignment: CDR1 MNHNY and CDR2 SVGAGI (reference sequence). Unmatched junction bases numbered 10, after V lost 2 bases and J lost 13 bases. CDR3 length equals 13 residues. The DNA of the CDR3 is TGTGCCAGCAGTTACGAGGCAGGGGGTCAACTTTTCTTT. It codes for CASSYEAGGQLFF.

The gene calls are TRBV18 and TRBJ2-2; unclear D gene. Per the germline V gene, CDR1 is KGHSH and CDR2 is LQKENI. The CDR3 length is 17 residues. Trimming removed 0 bases from V and 6 bases from J, with 17 bases in between. CDR3 loop: CASSPPSGLVLSGELFF. CDR3 nucleotide sequence: TGTGCCAGCTCACCACCGTCCGGGTTAGTCTTGTCCGGGGAGCTGTTTTTT.

This clone was detected a few times. This chain joins TRBV4-2 and TRBJ1-5; 8 bases are shared with TRBD1. Germline V gives CDR1 LGHNA, CDR2 YNFKEQ. J gave up 5 bases and V 0 bases, and 3 bases lay outside the gene matches. CDR3 length: 15 residues. The CDR3 DNA is TGTGCCAGCAGCCAAGAACAGGGGGGGGATCAGCCCCAGCATTTT. It specifies CASSQEQGGDQPQHF.

The chain uses TRBV18 and TRBJ1-1; D ambiguous. The V end was cut by 4 bases, the J end by 11 bases, with 23 bases between. Germline CDR1 KGHSH, CDR2 LQKENI. The CDR3 has 15 amino acids. CDR3 sequence: CASSQSSGEADWAFF. The CDR3 coding sequence is TGTGCCAGCTCACAGTCGTCTGGGGAGGCCGATTGGGCTTTCTTT. Based on the CDR3 plus reference TRBV18 and TRBJ1-1, the full variable domain is NAGVMQNPRHLVRRRGQEARLRCSPMKGHSHVYWYRQLPEEGLKFMVYLQKENIIDESGMPKERFSAEFPKEGPSILRIQQVVRGDSAAYFCASSQSSGEADWAFFGQGTRLTVV.

This clone appeared many times. The V gene is TRBV7-9, the J gene TRBJ2-6; D remains ambiguous. The CDR3 sequence is 16 residues long. Trimming stripped 5 bases from V and 3 bases from J, with 14 bases between. Germline V lookup: CDR1 SEHNR, CDR2 FQNEAQ (reference sequence). The CDR3 sequence: CASSPPGNIGANVLTF. CDR3 bases: TGTGCCAGCAGCCCACCTGGCAACATTGGGGCCAACGTCCTGACTTTC.

The chain has TRBV6-5 and TRBJ1-2; 7 bases are shared with TRBD1. With V trimmed by 8 bases and J by 7 bases, 13 bases remained unmatched. Germline loops: CDR1 MNHEY, CDR2 SVGAGI. The CDR3 is 14 residues long. The CDR3 DNA reads TGTGCCAGCCTACCGGGGGACAGCCTGCCTGGCTACACCTTC. Its translation: CASLPGDSLPGYTF.

This clone has a handful of counts. The CDR3 sequence: CASSLNQGSGQPQHF. DNA for the CDR3: TGTGCCAGTAGTCTAAACCAGGGGAGCGGACAGCCCCAGCATTTT. V and J are TRBV19 and TRBJ1-5; weak D call: TRBD1 (6 bases). CDR1 and CDR2 from the germline V gene are LNHDA and SQIVND (reference sequence). V gave up 5 bases and J gave up 7 bases, with 18 bases separating them. The CDR3 sequence is 15 residues long.

The V call is TRBV6-1, the J call TRBJ2-1, with D possibly matching TRBD2 (5 bases). Germline CDR1 is MNHNS and CDR2 is SASEGT. V lost 2 bases and J lost 13, with 9 bases in between. This CDR3 comprises 11 residues. As DNA, the CDR3 is TGTGCCAGCAGTGAATTAGCGCAACAGTTCTTC. Translating gives CASSELAQQFF.

The chain couples TRBV27 to TRBJ2-7, with D uncertain. The CDR3 sequence is 14 residues long. The germline V gene encodes CDR1 MNHEY and CDR2 SMNVEV (reference sequence). Trimming took 2 bases from V and 0 from J, leaving 8 bases between them. The CDR3 DNA reads TGTGCCAGCAGTTTACATCACAACTCCTACGAGCAGTACTTC. Its translation: CASSLHHNSYEQYF.

This clone was seen ten or more times. The rearrangement joins TRBV29-1 to TRBJ2-1; D perhaps matches TRBD1 (6 bases). V was trimmed by 4 bases and J by 8 bases, leaving 18 bases between them. The CDR3 loop spans 14 amino acids. Germline V gene lookup returns CDR1 SQVTM and CDR2 ANQGSEA. The CDR3 is CSVVPRGRVDEQFF. In DNA form, the CDR3 reads TGCAGCGTTGTACCCAGGGGCAGGGTTGATGAGCAGTTCTTC.

This clone has more than one count but fewer than ten. V gene TRBV10-3 combines with J gene TRBJ2-3, with TRBD2 matching 7 bases. This CDR3 has 13 residues. The J segment lost 4 bases and the V segment lost 2 bases, leaving 0 bases of the junction unmatched. Germline-derived CDR1 and CDR2 are ENHRY and SYGVKD. The CDR3 loop is CAISEAGADTQYF. The CDR3 nucleotides read TGTGCCATCAGTGAGGCGGGGGCAGATACGCAGTATTTT.

The V and J genes are TRBV18 and TRBJ1-1; TRBD1 aligns across 9 bases. V gave up 1 base and J gave up 6 bases; unmatched junction bases: 3. The CDR3 loop spans 14 amino acids. From germline, CDR1 is KGHSH and CDR2 LQKENI. The CDR3 nucleotides are TGTGCCAGCTCACCACGGCGACAGGGGGCTGAAGCTTTCTTT. The encoded protein is CASSPRRQGAEAFF.

This clone was counted only a few times. The chain has TRBV18 and TRBJ1-2; D remains ambiguous. The CDR3 length is 15 residues. Germline lookup yields CDR1 KGHSH and CDR2 LQKENI. V lost 0 bases and J lost 4, with 12 bases in between. The CDR3 DNA reads TGTGCCAGCTCACCACCGTCCAGCGGGTTCTATGGCTACACCTTC. Amino acid sequence: CASSPPSSGFYGYTF.

The V gene is TRBV7-9, the J gene TRBJ1-6; D is uncertain. Between the trimmed V and J ends, which lost 5 bases and 7 bases, there was a span of 12 bases. The CDR3 contains 14 residues. CDR1 is SEHNR and CDR2 is FQNEAQ in the germline V gene (reference sequence). CDR3: CASSQDSQNSPLHF. CDR3 DNA: TGTGCCAGCAGCCAAGATTCGCAGAATTCACCCCTCCACTTT.

This clone was counted a few times. This chain connects TRBV7-3 to TRBJ2-6; no clear D gene. Germline CDR1 and CDR2: SGHTA and FQGTGA. This CDR3 contains 14 residues. The V and J ends lost 2 bases and 1 base respectively, with 3 bases between them. CDR3 residues: CASSLSSGANVLTF. The CDR3 DNA sequence: TGTGCCAGCAGCTTATCGTCTGGGGCCAACGTCCTGACTTTC.

For this clone: This CDR3 is also generated by other DNA sequences in the sample. The chain employs TRBV18 and TRBJ1-1; 8 bases fit TRBD1. This CDR3 contains 13 residues. In germline, CDR1 is KGHSH, CDR2 LQKENI. V dropped 2 bases and J dropped 6; count of bases not matched to a gene: 2. The CDR3 nucleotides are TGTGCCAGCTCACCAGGACAGGGAGCTGAAGCTTTCTTT. Protein product: CASSPGQGAEAFF.

In the case of this clone: A read error may produce the germline difference seen at one junction end. V and J are TRBV18 and TRBJ2-5; TRBD2 matches 11 bases. The CDR3 has 15 amino acids. The germline CDR1 and CDR2 sequences are KGHSH and LQKENI. As DNA, the CDR3 is TGTGCCAGCTCCCCACCGGGACTAGCGGAAGAGACCCAGTACTTC. Encoded protein: CASSPPGLAEETQYF.

This clone was recorded a few times. The chain combines TRBV18 with TRBJ1-5; TRBD1 is a possible D gene (5 bases). This CDR3 is built from 20 residues. Trimming left V 2 bases short and J 1 base short, with 24 bases between. Germline V gene data show CDR1 as KGHSH and CDR2 as LQKENI. The CDR3 DNA sequence: TGTGCCAGCTCACCAAAGTCTGGGGTGGAAGGGGCTCGGAGCAATCAGCCCCAGCATTTT. Translated, it gives CASSPKSGVEGARSNQPQHF.

This clone is a singleton in its sample. The gene calls are TRBV5-1 and TRBJ2-5; no definite D call. The CDR3 covers 13 residues. V lost 0 bases to trimming and J lost 3 bases, with 6 bases between them. Per the germline V gene, CDR1 is SGHRS and CDR2 is YFSETQ. The CDR3 reads CASSLALKETQYF. The CDR3 nucleotides are TGCGCCAGCAGCTTGGCCTTAAAAGAGACCCAGTACTTC.

The chain links TRBV30 to TRBJ2-7; the match to TRBD2 covers 7 bases. The germline V gene encodes CDR1 GTSNPN and CDR2 SVGIG (reference sequence). The CDR3 is made up of 14 amino acids. The V gene end was trimmed by 4 bases and the J gene end by 0 bases; junction bases not matched to a gene: 6. This CDR3 is CAWTAGVLSYEQYF. The CDR3 DNA sequence: TGTGCCTGGACTGCGGGGGTACTCTCCTACGAGCAGTACTTC.

This clone was found many times. CDR3 DNA: TGTGCCAGCAGCCAAACCGGAGGACCCCTCCACTTT. The encoded protein is CASSQTGGPLHF. This chain uses TRBV7-9 with TRBJ1-6, with D uncertain. With 5 bases removed from V and 12 bases from J, the gap between germline ends came to 11 bases. The germline V gene has CDR1 SEHNR and CDR2 FQNEAQ (reference sequence). CDR3 length: 12 residues.

This clone was observed a few times. The chain links TRBV25-1 to TRBJ2-1; 9 bases agree with TRBD2. From germline, CDR1 is MGHDK and CDR2 SYGVNS. The J segment lost 0 bases and the V segment lost 4 bases, leaving 4 bases of the junction unmatched. This CDR3 contains 16 residues. CDR3: CASSVLAGFSYNEQFF. Written as DNA, the CDR3 is TGTGCCAGCAGTGTTCTAGCGGGATTCTCCTACAATGAGCAGTTCTTC.

This chain connects TRBV5-1 to TRBJ2-1, with D tentatively TRBD1 (6 bases). Germline values: CDR1 SGHRS, CDR2 YFSETQ. Trimming shortened V by 0 bases and J by 9 bases, and 19 bases separated the two germline ends. The CDR3 is made up of 16 amino acids. The CDR3 loop reads CASSLAWTAFESEQFF. The CDR3 DNA is TGCGCCAGCAGCTTGGCCTGGACAGCTTTTGAGTCTGAGCAGTTCTTC.

This clone showed up many times. The chain carries TRBV7-9 and TRBJ2-7; D is possibly TRBD1 (5 bases). CDR1 and CDR2 from the germline V gene are SEHNR and FQNEAQ (reference sequence). Between the trimmed V and J ends, which lost 2 bases and 4 bases, there was a span of 6 bases. There are 12 residues in the CDR3. The CDR3: CASSLQGYEQYF. In nucleotides, the CDR3 is TGTGCCAGCAGCTTACAGGGTTACGAGCAGTACTTC.

Ten or more counts support this clone. This sequence joins TRBV29-1 and TRBJ2-1, with 10 positions matching TRBD2. The J segment lost 8 bases and the V segment lost 7 bases, leaving 5 bases of the junction unmatched. The V gene's germline CDR1 is SQVTM and CDR2 ANQGSEA. The CDR3 spans 12 residues. CDR3 amino acids: CSGSGRWDEQFF. CDR3 nucleotides: TGCAGCGGTAGCGGGAGGTGGGATGAGCAGTTCTTC.

This clone was counted between two and nine times. This chain uses TRBV9 with TRBJ1-3, with unresolved D. Germline V lookup: CDR1 SGDLS, CDR2 YYNGEE. V lost 0 bases to trimming and J lost 0 bases, with 10 bases between them. The CDR3 sequence is 16 residues long. The CDR3 bases are TGTGCCAGCAGCGTAGGGTTGGGGAGCTCTGGAAACACCATATATTTT. Amino acids: CASSVGLGSSGNTIYF.

This clone was recorded a few times. The CDR3 reads CASSRNDGAYEQYF. Here the CDR3 DNA reads TGTGCCAGCAGCCGCAACGACGGGGCCTACGAGCAGTACTTC. V usage is TRBV7-2 and J usage is TRBJ2-7; perhaps TRBD2 as D (5 bases). Germline V gives CDR1 SGHTA, CDR2 FQGNSA. This CDR3 spans 14 amino acids. V gave up 5 bases and J gave up 2 bases, with 13 bases separating them.

This clone was observed at least ten times. V usage is TRBV7-3 and J usage is TRBJ2-7; tentatively, D is TRBD2 (6 bases). Trimming shortened V by 8 bases and J by 0 bases, and 14 bases separated the two germline ends. The CDR3 has 14 amino acids. Germline-derived CDR1 and CDR2 are SGHTA and FQGTGA. The CDR3 reads CASQSLGSSYEQYF. The DNA for the CDR3 is TGTGCCAGCCAAAGCCTCGGGAGCTCCTACGAGCAGTACTTC.

The chain recombines TRBV5-5 with TRBJ2-5, with TRBD1 identical over 7 bases. The CDR3 extends over 14 amino acids. V lost 5 bases, J lost 5 bases, and 9 bases stayed unmatched. The germline V gene has CDR1 SGHKS and CDR2 YYEKEE (reference sequence). The CDR3 here is CASSWGQLGETQYF. DNA for the CDR3: TGTGCCAGCAGTTGGGGACAGCTTGGGGAGACCCAGTACTTC.

This chain connects TRBV10-3 to TRBJ2-3, with TRBD2 matching 7 bases. There are 15 residues in the CDR3. Germline CDR1 reads ENHRY; CDR2 reads SYGVKD. J lost 0 bases, V lost 7 bases, and 7 bases had no gene match. In DNA, the CDR3 is TGTGCCATCACCACCGGGACTACTAGCACAGATACGCAGTATTTT. This sequence encodes CAITTGTTSTDTQYF.